A single TCR beta chain is shown here with its context. The target antigen is unknown. Germline V gene sequence: CDR1 SGHVS, CDR2 FNYEAQ. This CDR3 is 15 amino acids long. V dropped 4 bases and J dropped 6; count of bases not matched to a gene: 4. With 60 Vbeta and 13 Jbeta primers, the PCR was carried out. Repertoires were generated with immunoSEQ multiplex PCR, while TCRdb's copy carries only in-frame clones and drops some. The repertoire holds about 130,000 clones, with 77% as singletons. The data derive from a study of cytomegalovirus exposure and HLA in healthy donors. Study in general: When 350 to 500 donors were genotyped, approximately 81% of them were found to fall in the Caucasian-associated ancestry cluster. Study-level results: Later analysis associated a missense DCLRE1C variant with TCR beta V- and J-gene trimming. Sequences of the TCR beta chain were said to predict the HLA-A and HLA-B alleles of most subjects accurately. A list of 164 TCR beta chains associated with cytomegalovirus was given.

The chain joins TRBV7-6 to TRBJ2-1; 12 bases agree with TRBD1. This receptor was obtained from a male donor in good health and CMV-seronegative. Sequenced: PBMCs. The CDR3 loop is CASSWGQGAPNEQFF. In nucleotides, the CDR3 is TGTGCCAGCAGCTGGGGACAGGGGGCCCCCAATGAGCAGTTCTTC. The whole variable domain, filled in from reference TRBV7-6 and TRBJ2-1, reads GAGVSQSPRYKVTKRGQDVALRCDPISGHVSLYWYRQALGQGPEFLTYFNYEAQQDKSGLPNDRFSAERPEGSISTLTIQRTEQRDSAMYRCASSWGQGAPNEQFFGPGTRLTVL.